A selection of T cell receptor beta chains follows, all from one sample in a study of cytomegalovirus exposure and HLA in healthy donors. The assay was immunoSEQ multiplex PCR, and TCRdb's table has in-frame clones only and misses some. The sample carries around 94,000 clones, about three quarters recorded once. Material: PBMCs. All receptors come from a woman aged 40 to 50 in good health and CMV-seropositive. Each CDR3 is given with its conserved first and last residue. D genes are given only for firm matches. Clone size is shown for a subset of rows, as once, few, many or a class of expanded clone.

v_gene	d_gene	abundance	j_gene	CDR3aa	CDR3nt
TRBV28	TRBD1	few	TRBJ2-6	CASSLWDRVFSGANVLTF	TGTGCCAGCAGTTTATGGGACAGGGTTTTCTCTGGGGCCAACGTCCTGACTTTC
TRBV7-9	-	-	TRBJ2-7	CASSPPFTVNEQYF	TGTGCCAGCAGCCCACCTTTTACAGTAAACGAGCAGTACTTC
TRBV7-8	-	-	TRBJ2-4	CASSLEERRAKNIQYF	TGTGCCAGCAGCTTAGAGGAAAGGAGGGCCAAAAACATTCAGTACTTC
TRBV28	TRBD2	-	TRBJ2-7	CASSFTVAGAHEQYF	TGTGCCAGCAGTTTTACAGTAGCGGGAGCCCACGAGCAGTACTTC
TRBV30	-	-	TRBJ1-2	CAYDSRPKYGYTF	TGTGCCTACGACAGCCGCCCGAAATATGGCTACACCTTC
TRBV5-1	TRBD2	-	TRBJ2-5	CASSLLGTSGSAETQYF	TGCGCCAGCAGCTTACTTGGGACTAGCGGGAGCGCGGAGACCCAGTACTTC
TRBV6-6	-	-	TRBJ2-1	CASSYLTGQASEQFF	TGTGCCAGCAGTTACCTGACAGGACAAGCCAGTGAGCAGTTCTTC
TRBV27	TRBD1	-	TRBJ1-2	CASGRTGGGARYGYTF	TGTGCCAGCGGACGGACAGGGGGAGGAGCTAGGTATGGCTACACCTTC
TRBV5-4	-	-	TRBJ2-5	CASSLTEKTQYF	TGTGCCAGCAGCTTGACGGAGAAGACCCAGTACTTC
TRBV4-3	TRBD2	-	TRBJ2-1	CASSHGTSGRYEQFF	TGCGCCAGCAGCCACGGGACTAGCGGGAGGTATGAGCAGTTCTTC
TRBV9	TRBD2	-	TRBJ2-5	CASSVALAGVGGRETQYF	TGTGCCAGCAGCGTAGCTCTAGCGGGAGTAGGGGGGAGGGAGACCCAGTACTTC
TRBV9	TRBD2	-	TRBJ2-1	CASSVVGTSGGLYNEQFF	TGTGCCAGCAGCGTAGTAGGGACTAGCGGGGGTTTATACAATGAGCAGTTCTTC
TRBV13	-	few	TRBJ1-1	CASIKVFRDTEAFF	TGTGCCAGCATAAAGGTATTCAGGGACACTGAAGCTTTCTTT
TRBV10-1	TRBD2	-	TRBJ2-1	CASSDGGRAYNEQFF	TGCGCCAGCAGTGACGGCGGGAGGGCCTACAATGAGCAGTTCTTC
TRBV6-1	TRBD1	-	TRBJ1-5	CASDTGTGYQHF	TGTGCCAGCGACACCGGGACAGGGTACCAGCATTTT
TRBV5-1	-	-	TRBJ2-1	CASSKAGILAFDEQFF	TGCGCCAGCAGCAAAGCCGGGATACTAGCATTCGATGAGCAGTTCTTC
TRBV6-1	TRBD2	-	TRBJ2-1	CASSQVTGTTQADEQFF	TGTGCCAGCAGTCAAGTTACCGGGACTACCCAGGCCGATGAGCAGTTCTTC
TRBV27	-	few	TRBJ2-1	CASSLSPGTYNEQFF	TGTGCCAGCAGTTTAAGTCCGGGTACCTACAATGAGCAGTTCTTC
TRBV7-3	-	-	TRBJ1-1	CASSLTRGANTEAFF	TGTGCCAGCAGCTTAACGCGCGGCGCGAACACTGAAGCTTTCTTT
TRBV7-3	TRBD1	-	TRBJ1-1	CASSPQGAGTEAFF	TGTGCCAGCAGCCCACAGGGGGCAGGGACTGAAGCTTTCTTT
TRBV11-1	-	-	TRBJ2-3	CASSQTVGRSDTQYF	TGTGCCAGCAGCCAAACTGTCGGGAGAAGTGATACGCAGTATTTT
TRBV7-3	-	-	TRBJ2-1	CASSSPLTGPSYNEQFF	TGTGCCAGCAGCTCTCCGCTGACAGGACCTTCCTACAATGAGCAGTTCTTC
TRBV5-6	TRBD2	once	TRBJ2-7	CASSFNTSGRKNEQYF	TGTGCCAGCAGCTTTAACACTAGCGGGAGGAAGAACGAGCAGTACTTC
TRBV5-1	-	-	TRBJ1-2	CASSLEGANYGYTF	TGCGCCAGCAGCTTGGAAGGGGCTAACTATGGCTACACCTTC
TRBV15	TRBD2	-	TRBJ2-2	CATSRAGGLAGDNTGELFF	TGTGCCACCAGCAGAGCTGGGGGATTAGCGGGAGATAATACCGGGGAGCTGTTTTTT
TRBV7-2	TRBD1	-	TRBJ1-2	CASSKPGDRSYGYTF	TGTGCCAGCAGCAAACCAGGGGACAGGTCCTATGGCTACACCTTC
TRBV5-1	TRBD2	-	TRBJ2-4	CASSQGPGLAGVGAKNIQYF	TGCGCCAGCAGTCAAGGTCCGGGACTAGCGGGAGTCGGGGCCAAAAACATTCAGTACTTC
TRBV28	TRBD1	-	TRBJ1-4	CASSGTETVEKLFF	TGTGCCAGCAGTGGGACAGAGACGGTTGAAAAACTGTTTTTT
TRBV14	-	once	TRBJ2-1	CASNSGGSDSSYNEQFF	TGTGCCAGCAATAGTGGGGGGAGCGACAGCTCCTACAATGAGCAGTTCTTC
TRBV5-1	TRBD1	-	TRBJ1-1	CASSSQGETEAFF	TGCGCCAGCAGCTCCCAGGGGGAAACTGAAGCTTTCTTT
TRBV11-2	TRBD2	-	TRBJ2-5	CASSGAGEETQYF	TGTGCCAGCTCGGGAGCGGGAGAAGAGACCCAGTACTTC
TRBV13	TRBD2	-	TRBJ2-3	CASSPTVQREFPDTQYF	TGTGCCAGCAGCCCGACAGTCCAGCGGGAGTTCCCAGATACGCAGTATTTT